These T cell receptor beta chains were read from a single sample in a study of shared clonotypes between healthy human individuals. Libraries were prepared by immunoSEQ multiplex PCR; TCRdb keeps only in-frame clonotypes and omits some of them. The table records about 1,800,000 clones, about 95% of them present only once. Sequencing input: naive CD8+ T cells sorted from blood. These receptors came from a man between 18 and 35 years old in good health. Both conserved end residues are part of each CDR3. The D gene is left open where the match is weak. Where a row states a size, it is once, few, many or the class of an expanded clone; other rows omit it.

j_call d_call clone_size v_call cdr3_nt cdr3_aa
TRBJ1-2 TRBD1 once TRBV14 TGTGCCAGCAGCCAAGAAGGACAGGGAATCTATGGCTACACCTTC CASSQEGQGIYGYTF
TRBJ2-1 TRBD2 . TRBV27 TGTGCCAGCAGAGATAGCGGGGGGCCAACCTACAATGAGCAGTTCTTC CASRDSGGPTYNEQFF
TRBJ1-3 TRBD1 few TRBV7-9 TGTGCCAGCAGTTTAGGCCCCGGGACAGGGGATGGAAACACCATATATTTT CASSLGPGTGDGNTIYF
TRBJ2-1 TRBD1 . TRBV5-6 TGTGCCTCAGGGGGTTATGACAATGAGCAGTTCTTC CASGGYDNEQFF
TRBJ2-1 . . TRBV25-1 TGTGCCAGCAGTGATCCCGCAAACAATGAGCAGTTCTTC CASSDPANNEQFF
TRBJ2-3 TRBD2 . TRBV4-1 TGCGCCAGCACCCTCTCAGGGACCCCCAGCGGGAACACAGATACGCAGTATTTT CASTLSGTPSGNTDTQYF
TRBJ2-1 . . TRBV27 TGTGCCAGCAGACACGGCGTAGTTGATGAGCAGTTCTTC CASRHGVVDEQFF
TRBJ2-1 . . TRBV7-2 TGTGCCAGCAGCTTAGGGTTGGCTAGCCTCAATGAGCAGTTCTTC CASSLGLASLNEQFF
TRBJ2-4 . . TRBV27 TGTGCCAGCAGTTCCACCGGGGCCAAAAACATTCAGTACTTC CASSSTGAKNIQYF
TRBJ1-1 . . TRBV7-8 TGTGCCAGCAGGGTTGGCACCTGGGTGAACACTGAAGCTTTCTTT CASRVGTWVNTEAFF
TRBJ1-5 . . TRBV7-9 TGTGCCAGCAGCCTGGACGGGGAACTCAATCAGCCCCAGCATTTT CASSLDGELNQPQHF
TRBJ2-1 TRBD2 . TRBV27 TGTGCCAGCAGTTTCGGGACTAGCGGCCCCAGGGAGCAGTTCTTC CASSFGTSGPREQFF
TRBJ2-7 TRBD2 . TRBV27 TGTGCCAGCAGTGTCCACCCAGCGGGAGGTATCTACGAGCAGTACTTC CASSVHPAGGIYEQYF
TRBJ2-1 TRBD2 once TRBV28 TGTGCCAGCAGTTCTACTAGCGGGCCCTCCTACAATGAGCAGTTCTTC CASSSTSGPSYNEQFF
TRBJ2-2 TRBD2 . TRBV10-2 TGCGCCAGCCAAACTAGCGGGCGGACCGGGGAGCTGTTTTTT CASQTSGRTGELFF
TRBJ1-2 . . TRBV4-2 TGTGCCAGCAGCCCGATAGTAGGAACCTCTCCCGGACATGGCTACACCTTC CASSPIVGTSPGHGYTF
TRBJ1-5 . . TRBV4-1 TGCGCCAGCAGCCAAGATATCTCTTATAGCAATCAGCCCCAGCATTTT CASSQDISYSNQPQHF
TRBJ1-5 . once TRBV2 TGTGCCAGCAACGACGTCTCAAGCAATCAGCCCCAGCATTTT CASNDVSSNQPQHF
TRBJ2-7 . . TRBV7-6 TGTGCCAGCAGCCCAAACACGGGCCCATTTTACGAGCAGTACTTC CASSPNTGPFYEQYF
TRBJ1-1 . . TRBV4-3 TGCGCCAGCAGCCTTCGGACAGAGAACACTGAAGCTTTCTTT CASSLRTENTEAFF
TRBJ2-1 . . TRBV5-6 TGTGCCAGCAGCCCACCCGTCTACAATGAGCAGTTCTTC CASSPPVYNEQFF
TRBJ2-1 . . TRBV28 TGTGCCAGCAGTGTCCCAGGGAGCTCCTACAATGAGCAGTTCTTC CASSVPGSSYNEQFF